The 31 T cell receptor beta chains reported below all come from one sample, sequenced in a study of T cell clonotyping in hematopoietic cell transplantation. Time point defined: recipient sample about 28 days before transplant, after cytoreduction. Data came from immunoSEQ multiplex PCR; TCRdb stores just in-frame clones and leaves some out. The table has about 5,100 clones, 25% to 35% seen once. This specimen consisted of peripheral blood mononuclear cells, obtained before stem cell transplant. The receptors stem from a man in his forties or fifties with myelofibrosis. Some clones in this sample may be carry-over from other donors' samples.

In its sample, this clone was seen a few times. The chain joins TRBV25-1 to TRBJ1-6, with D perhaps TRBD1 (5 bases). Germline values: CDR1 MGHDK, CDR2 SYGVNS. Trimming left V 1 base short and J 3 bases short, with 10 bases between. CDR3 length equals 16 residues. The CDR3 coding sequence is TGTGCCAGCAGTGAATTTGGGGGAAGCTATAATTCACCCCTCCACTTT. Its translation is CASSEFGGSYNSPLHF. The full variable domain, its missing parts supplied by reference TRBV25-1 and TRBJ1-6, is EADIYQTPRYLVIGTGKKITLECSQTMGHDKMYWYQQDPGMELHLIHYSYGVNSTEKGDLSSESTVSRIRTEHFPLTLESARPSHTSQYLCASSEFGGSYNSPLHFGNGTRLTVT.

The chain recombines TRBV5-6 with TRBJ1-2; possible D gene TRBD1, 6 bases. Germline CDR1 and CDR2: SGHDT and YYEEEE. The CDR3 sequence is 12 residues long. Trimming pared 1 base from V and 8 bases from J, leaving 9 bases between. The CDR3 is CASSLTGFGYTF. CDR3 nucleotides: TGTGCCAGCAGCTTGACAGGGTTCGGCTACACCTTC.

The chain combines TRBV30 with TRBJ2-5; 12 nucleotides align to TRBD2. The CDR3 length is 17 residues. Trimming cost V 3 bases and J 5 bases; bases outside gene matches: 13. Germline CDR1 is GTSNPN and CDR2 is SVGIG (reference sequence). As DNA, the CDR3 is TGTGCCTGGAGGTCCGCTAGCGGGAGGGCCGCGGGGGAGACCCAGTACTTC. Protein product: CAWRSASGRAAGETQYF.

The CDR3 sequence: CAWSLGDTQYF. The CDR3 DNA sequence: TGTGCCTGGAGTCTCGGGGATACGCAGTATTTT. This chain links TRBV30 with TRBJ2-3, with no clear D. The ends were cut back, 2 bases at V and 6 bases at J, with 6 bases in the middle. Germline lookup yields CDR1 GTSNPN and CDR2 SVGIG (reference sequence). The CDR3 is 11 amino acids. Based on the CDR3 plus reference TRBV30 and TRBJ2-3, the full variable domain is SQTIHQWPATLVQPVGSPLSLECTVEGTSNPNLYWYRQAAGRGLQLLFYSVGIGQISSEVPQNLSASRPQDRQFILSSKKLLLSDSGFYLCAWSLGDTQYFGPGTRLTVL.

Here the CDR3 DNA reads TGTGCCAGCAGTGAACAGGGGTTCTACGAGCAGTACTTC. Translating it yields CASSEQGFYEQYF. The genes are TRBV6-1 and TRBJ2-7; TRBD1 might be the D (6 bases). The V and J ends lost 2 bases and 3 bases respectively, with 8 bases between them. This CDR3 is built from 13 residues. Looked up from germline, CDR1 is MNHNS and CDR2 is SASEGT.

This clone was found a few times. The rearrangement uses TRBV6-5 and TRBJ2-3; a possible D gene is TRBD2 (6 bases). Deletions cut 4 bases from V and 4 bases from J, with 15 bases between. The CDR3 is made up of 15 amino acids. Germline lookup yields CDR1 MNHEY and CDR2 SVGAGI. This CDR3 is CASSSFGRRADTQYF. For the CDR3, the DNA is TGTGCCAGCAGTTCCTTCGGAAGGAGGGCAGATACGCAGTATTTT.

The rearrangement joins TRBV30 to TRBJ1-2; 8 nucleotides align to TRBD1. Germline CDR1 GTSNPN, CDR2 SVGIG (reference sequence). The CDR3 is made up of 15 amino acids. Unmatched junction bases numbered 14, after V lost 7 bases and J lost 4 bases. CDR3 region: CASYGPGQALYGYTF. In DNA, the CDR3 is TGTGCCTCCTACGGACCGGGACAGGCTCTCTATGGCTACACCTTC.

The rearrangement uses TRBV29-1 and TRBJ1-2; 7 bases agree with TRBD1. J gave up 4 bases and V 6 bases, and 14 bases lay outside the gene matches. This CDR3 is built from 15 residues. The germline CDR1 and CDR2 sequences are SQVTM and ANQGSEA. CDR3 coding DNA: TGCAGCGTAGATAGTCCGGGACAGCAGCGCTATGGCTACACCTTC. It is translated as CSVDSPGQQRYGYTF.

This clone was counted between two and nine times. The J gene is TRBJ2-7, the V gene TRBV6-1, with 7 bases identical to TRBD2. The CDR3 sequence is 15 residues long. Germline V gene data show CDR1 as MNHNS and CDR2 as SASEGT. V lost 2 bases, J lost 5 bases, and 9 bases stayed unmatched. CDR3 DNA: TGTGCCAGCAGTGAAACGGCGGAGGGAGGGAACGAGCAGTACTTC. It specifies CASSETAEGGNEQYF.

This clone occurred a few times. The chain joins TRBV19 to TRBJ2-1, with 8 bases lining up with TRBD1. V shed 5 bases and J 5 bases; nucleotides not matched to a gene: 11. CDR1 and CDR2 from the germline V gene are LNHDA and SQIVND (reference sequence). This CDR3 spans 16 amino acids. CDR3 sequence (DNA): TGTGCCAGTAGTGTCGACCGGGACAGGCCCAACAATGAGCAGTTCTTC. Protein sequence: CASSVDRDRPNNEQFF.

The V and J genes are TRBV30 and TRBJ2-5, with a possible D match to TRBD1 (6 bases). Germline CDR1 GTSNPN, CDR2 SVGIG (reference sequence). V was pared by 2 bases and J by 0 bases, with 10 bases between. This CDR3 has 14 residues. The CDR3 DNA sequence: TGTGCCTGGAGTAAGGCAGGGGACCAAGAGACCCAGTACTTC. Its protein product is CAWSKAGDQETQYF. Using reference TRBV30 and TRBJ2-5 for the parts outside the CDR3, the full variable domain is SQTIHQWPATLVQPVGSPLSLECTVEGTSNPNLYWYRQAAGRGLQLLFYSVGIGQISSEVPQNLSASRPQDRQFILSSKKLLLSDSGFYLCAWSKAGDQETQYFGPGTRLLVL.

The chain joins TRBV30 to TRBJ2-5; D gene ambiguous. The V end was cut by 2 bases, the J end by 0 bases, with 10 bases between. This CDR3 has 14 residues. CDR1 and CDR2 (germline): GTSNPN, SVGIG (reference sequence). The CDR3 loop reads CAWSRSLNQETQYF. DNA for the CDR3: TGTGCCTGGAGTCGCTCACTGAACCAAGAGACCCAGTACTTC.

The chain uses TRBV19 and TRBJ2-7; 7 positions agree with TRBD1. Germline V gives CDR1 LNHDA, CDR2 SQIVND (reference sequence). The CDR3 has 14 residues. J gave up 0 bases and V 6 bases, and 5 bases lay outside the gene matches. The CDR3: CASRPGQASYEQYF. The CDR3 coding sequence is TGTGCCAGTAGACCTGGACAGGCCTCCTACGAGCAGTACTTC. The entire variable domain, with the rest obtained from reference TRBV19 and TRBJ2-7, is as follows: DGGITQSPKYLFRKEGQNVTLSCEQNLNHDAMYWYRQDPGQGLRLIYYSQIVNDFQKGDIAEGYSVSREKKESFPLTVTSAQKNPTAFYLCASRPGQASYEQYFGPGTRLTVT.

To note about this clone: The junction differs from germline at one of its ends, possibly a read error. J is TRBJ2-7 and V is TRBV30, with unresolved D. The CDR3 consists of 11 residues. Germline values: CDR1 GTSNPN, CDR2 SVGIG (reference sequence). The CDR3 DNA reads as TGTGCCTGGAGTGTAACTTCCGAGCAGCACTTC. This sequence encodes CAWSVTSEQHF.

The chain couples TRBV30 to TRBJ2-5, with D possibly being TRBD2 (6 bases). The CDR3 consists of 13 residues. V dropped 2 bases and J dropped 2 bases, with 9 bases sitting between them. Germline V gene sequence: CDR1 GTSNPN, CDR2 SVGIG (reference sequence). The chain's CDR3 is CAWSRGLQETQYF. The CDR3 DNA sequence: TGTGCCTGGAGTCGGGGACTTCAAGAGACCCAGTACTTC. Together with reference TRBV30 and TRBJ2-5, the CDR3 gives the full variable domain: SQTIHQWPATLVQPVGSPLSLECTVEGTSNPNLYWYRQAAGRGLQLLFYSVGIGQISSEVPQNLSASRPQDRQFILSSKKLLLSDSGFYLCAWSRGLQETQYFGPGTRLLVL.

This clone is medium-sized. The gene calls are TRBV5-6 and TRBJ1-1, with 8 nucleotides matching TRBD1. V lost 1 base to trimming and J lost 1 base; unmatched junction nucleotides: 0. This CDR3 comprises 14 residues. Germline V gene sequence: CDR1 SGHDT, CDR2 YYEEEE. The CDR3 nucleotides are TGTGCCAGCAGCTTGACAGGGGGGAACACTGAAGCTTTCTTT. This codes for CASSLTGGNTEAFF.

This clone has a single count. The chain joins TRBV30 to TRBJ2-1; 9 nucleotides agree with TRBD2. J was trimmed by 6 bases and V by 3 bases; bases with no gene match: 3. The V gene's germline CDR1 is GTSNPN and CDR2 SVGIG (reference sequence). This CDR3 comprises 13 residues. The CDR3 loop is CAWRLAGSNEQFF. In DNA, the CDR3 is TGTGCCTGGAGGCTAGCGGGGTCCAATGAGCAGTTCTTC.

The V and J genes are TRBV6-5 and TRBJ1-2; D is perhaps TRBD1 (6 bases). V lost 6 bases and J 1 base, leaving 12 bases between the germline ends. The length of the CDR3 is 14 residues. The V gene's germline CDR1 is MNHEY and CDR2 SVGAGI. CDR3 nucleotide sequence: TGTGCCAGCAGAAGGACAGCGGATAACTATGGCTACACCTTC. Its protein is CASRRTADNYGYTF.

This clone has more than one count but fewer than ten. V is TRBV2 and J is TRBJ2-7; a weak D match, TRBD2 (6 bases). The V end lost 6 bases, the J end lost 6 bases, and 12 bases lay between the germline ends. This CDR3 spans 12 amino acids. The V gene's germline CDR1 is SNHLY and CDR2 FYNNEI. CDR3 region: CASSGDSFEQYF. The CDR3 bases are TGTGCCAGCAGCGGGGACTCATTCGAGCAGTACTTC.

This chain connects TRBV30 to TRBJ2-3; the D is unclear. Germline values: CDR1 GTSNPN, CDR2 SVGIG (reference sequence). The CDR3 has 12 residues. With 2 bases removed from V and 2 bases from J, the gap between germline ends came to 5 bases. The CDR3 region is CAWSLSTDTQYF. In DNA, the CDR3 is TGTGCCTGGAGTCTTTCCACAGATACGCAGTATTTT.

V and J are TRBV30 and TRBJ2-7; no reliable D call. Germline V CDR1 and CDR2: GTSNPN, SVGIG (reference sequence). Between the trimmed V and J ends, which lost 2 bases and 4 bases, there was a span of 18 bases. The CDR3 is made up of 15 amino acids. CDR3 amino acids: CAWSHSQLRPYEQYF. The CDR3 DNA reads TGTGCCTGGAGTCACAGTCAGCTCAGACCTTACGAGCAGTACTTC.

J is TRBJ1-5 and V is TRBV2; 7 positions match TRBD1. The CDR3 has 14 amino acids. The germline V gene has CDR1 SNHLY and CDR2 FYNNEI. The J segment lost 3 bases and the V segment lost 6 bases, leaving 5 bases of the junction unmatched. DNA of the CDR3: TGTGCCAGCAGCGGGACAGTGCACAATCAGCCCCAGCATTTT. Its translation: CASSGTVHNQPQHF.

CDR3 loop: CASRNSGEYEQYF. CDR3 coding DNA: TGTGCCAGCCGCAATTCAGGGGAGTACGAGCAGTACTTC. This sequence joins TRBV6-5 and TRBJ2-7; D may be TRBD1 (6 bases). In germline, CDR1 is MNHEY, CDR2 SVGAGI. V was pared by 8 bases and J by 4 bases, with 15 bases between. The CDR3 consists of 13 residues.

The V call is TRBV30, the J call TRBJ1-5; the D gene is possibly TRBD1 (6 bases). CDR1 GTSNPN and CDR2 SVGIG come from the germline V gene (reference sequence). With 0 bases removed from V and 6 bases from J, the gap between germline ends came to 15 bases. The CDR3 runs 15 residues. DNA for the CDR3: TGTGCCTGGAGTGTACGGTCAGGGGCGCGTCAGCCCCAGCATTTT. It is translated as CAWSVRSGARQPQHF.

This clone has more than one count but fewer than ten. This sequence joins TRBV30 and TRBJ1-1; TRBD1 matches 11 bases. In germline, CDR1 is GTSNPN, CDR2 SVGIG (reference sequence). Losses at the gene ends were 3 bases for V and 4 bases for J; bases not matched to a gene: 1. The CDR3 is 13 amino acids. The CDR3 reads CAWRGQGATEAFF. The CDR3 region has the DNA TGTGCCTGGAGAGGACAGGGGGCCACTGAAGCTTTCTTT.

This clone showed up just a few times. V and J are TRBV6-5 and TRBJ1-1; 8 nucleotides agree with TRBD1. Germline CDR1 is MNHEY and CDR2 is SVGAGI. The junction had 5 bases not matched to a gene; V was cut back by 2 bases and J by 0 bases. The CDR3 totals 16 residues. The chain's CDR3 is CASSYLRGQLNTEAFF. CDR3 DNA: TGTGCCAGCAGTTACCTCAGGGGGCAATTGAACACTGAAGCTTTCTTT.

The gene calls are TRBV30 and TRBJ1-5, with 9 bases fitting TRBD1. CDR3 size: 15 residues. The V gene end was trimmed by 1 base and the J gene end by 7 bases; junction bases not matched to a gene: 8. Per germline, CDR1 GTSNPN and CDR2 SVGIG (reference sequence). The CDR3 loop reads CAWSAGQGLEQPQHF. CDR3 bases: TGTGCCTGGAGTGCGGGACAGGGCCTGGAACAGCCCCAGCATTTT. The full variable domain, completed using reference TRBV30 and TRBJ1-5, is SQTIHQWPATLVQPVGSPLSLECTVEGTSNPNLYWYRQAAGRGLQLLFYSVGIGQISSEVPQNLSASRPQDRQFILSSKKLLLSDSGFYLCAWSAGQGLEQPQHFGDGTRLSIL.

The rearrangement links TRBV30 to TRBJ2-1; 14 bases are a match to TRBD2. There are 15 residues in the CDR3. CDR1 is GTSNPN and CDR2 is SVGIG in the germline V gene (reference sequence). V was clipped by 5 bases and J by 2 bases; unmatched bases: 2. For the CDR3, the DNA is TGTGCCTGGGGACTAGCGGGGGGTACCTACAATGAGCAGTTCTTC. Translating it yields CAWGLAGGTYNEQFF.

This rearrangement joins TRBV6-5 to TRBJ1-5, with D tentatively TRBD1 (5 bases). The CDR3 is 13 residues long. With 2 bases removed from V and 5 bases from J, the gap between germline ends came to 7 bases. Germline V gives CDR1 MNHEY, CDR2 SVGAGI. The CDR3 region is CASSYTGDQPQHF. CDR3 sequence (DNA): TGTGCCAGCAGTTACACGGGGGATCAGCCCCAGCATTTT.

In this sample, this clone turned up a few times. CDR3 amino acids: CASSRGQDYEQYF. In nucleotides, the CDR3 is TGTGCCAGCAGCCGGGGACAGGACTACGAGCAGTACTTC. This chain links TRBV28 with TRBJ2-7, with TRBD1 matching 8 bases. Germline values: CDR1 MDHEN, CDR2 SYDVKM. V shed 6 bases, J shed 3 bases, and the junction held 4 bases outside the gene matches. The CDR3 extends over 13 amino acids.

The V gene is TRBV30, the J gene TRBJ1-1; D is ambiguous. Germline V gene data show CDR1 as GTSNPN and CDR2 as SVGIG (reference sequence). This CDR3 spans 11 amino acids. V lost 4 bases and J lost 3, with 6 bases in between. CDR3 DNA sequence: TGTGCCTGGATCGGGGACACTGAAGCTTTCTTT. Translated, it gives CAWIGDTEAFF.